This is a list of T cell receptor beta chains from one sample in a study of T cell responses to AZD1222 COVID-19 vaccine. Data came from immunoSEQ multiplex PCR; TCRdb stores just in-frame clones and leaves some out. The sample includes around 130,000 clones, approximately 90% of them seen just once. The sequenced sample was peripheral blood, obtained 28 days after the second AZD1222 dose. These receptors all stem from an adult who received the AZD1222 COVID-19 vaccine. Both conserved end residues are part of each CDR3. Each record gives: D gene, clone size, J gene, V gene, CDR3 protein, CDR3 DNA. The D gene is left open where the match is weak. Some rows mark clone size as missing; the rest say once, few, many or name a class of expanded clone.

-	-	TRBJ2-7	TRBV12-3/TRBV12-4	CASSKPGHNEQYF	TGTGCCAGCAGTAAACCGGGACATAACGAGCAGTACTTC
-	-	TRBJ1-4	TRBV5-1	CASSPGDGATNEKLFF	TGCGCCAGCAGCCCGGGGGACGGTGCAACTAATGAAAAACTGTTTTTT
-	-	TRBJ1-5	TRBV6-1	CASSEAGTVQPQHF	TGTGCCAGCAGTGAAGCGGGGACGGTTCAGCCCCAGCATTTT
TRBD1	-	TRBJ1-5	TRBV6-2/TRBV6-3	CASSRPRDRVGQPQHF	TGTGCCAGCAGTCGTCCCCGGGACAGGGTCGGTCAGCCCCAGCATTTT
-	-	TRBJ1-5	TRBV3-1/TRBV3-2	CASSPYLPGSPLPNQPQHF	TGTGCCAGCAGCCCCTACCTCCCAGGGTCGCCCCTTCCCAATCAGCCCCAGCATTTT
TRBD1	-	TRBJ1-2	TRBV7-9	CASSLEDRAHGYTF	TGTGCCAGCAGCCTAGAAGACAGGGCCCATGGCTACACCTTC
-	-	TRBJ2-7	TRBV19	CASSILTTGSYEQYF	TGTGCCAGTAGTATATTAACGACAGGTTCCTACGAGCAGTACTTC
-	-	TRBJ2-7	TRBV27	CASSSGVEQYF	TGTGCCAGCAGTTCGGGAGTCGAGCAGTACTTC
-	once	TRBJ1-4	TRBV28	CASSLVTGEKLFF	TGTGCCAGCAGCTTAGTAACGGGGGAAAAACTGTTTTTT
TRBD2	-	TRBJ2-3	TRBV14	CASSHPTSGRARTQYF	TGTGCCAGCAGCCATCCCACTAGCGGGAGGGCCCGTACGCAGTATTTT
-	once	TRBJ1-6	TRBV4-3	CASSQERAPNSPLHF	TGCGCCAGCAGCCAAGAGAGGGCACCTAATTCACCCCTCCACTTT
-	-	TRBJ1-6	TRBV4-3	CASSRVTGSSSYNSPLHF	TGCGCCAGCAGCCGCGTAACGGGGTCTTCCTCCTATAATTCACCCCTCCACTTT
TRBD1	once	TRBJ1-6	TRBV4-3	CASSPRTDRVLSPLHF	TGCGCCAGCAGCCCTCGGACTGACAGGGTACTTTCACCCCTCCACTTT
TRBD2	-	TRBJ2-1	TRBV25-1	CASSEGAGGPHNEQFF	TGTGCCAGCAGTGAAGGTGCGGGAGGACCTCACAATGAGCAGTTCTTC
TRBD1	-	TRBJ2-1	TRBV28	CASTLQGADEQFF	TGTGCCAGCACCCTACAGGGGGCCGATGAGCAGTTCTTC
-	-	TRBJ1-5	TRBV19	CASSIQGIWGNQPQHF	TGTGCCAGTAGTATCCAGGGAATTTGGGGCAATCAGCCCCAGCATTTT
-	-	TRBJ2-2	TRBV11-2	CASSLSGSRNTGELFF	TGTGCCAGCAGCTTATCAGGGTCTCGGAACACCGGGGAGCTGTTTTTT
-	-	TRBJ2-4	TRBV7-9	CASSLGAEGSIQYF	TGTGCCAGCAGCTTAGGGGCGGAGGGTAGCATTCAGTACTTC
-	-	TRBJ1-1	TRBV18	CASSPEITTEAFF	TGTGCCAGCTCACCTGAGATAACCACTGAAGCTTTCTTT
-	-	TRBJ2-7	TRBV4-3	CASSQEGAGGYEQYF	TGCGCCAGCAGCCAAGAGGGAGCAGGGGGGTACGAGCAGTACTTC
-	-	TRBJ2-3	TRBV12-5	CASGLVGTDTQYF	TGTGCTAGTGGTTTGGTAGGGACAGATACGCAGTATTTT
-	-	TRBJ2-6	TRBV10-3	CAISSSGANVLTF	TGTGCCATCAGCAGCTCTGGGGCCAACGTCCTGACTTTC
TRBD1	-	TRBJ1-4	TRBV7-9	CASSFPPGQGNEKLFF	TGTGCCAGCAGCTTTCCCCCGGGACAGGGGAATGAAAAACTGTTTTTT
-	-	TRBJ1-6	TRBV2	CASVSVYNSPLHF	TGTGCCAGCGTCAGTGTTTATAATTCACCCCTCCACTTT
-	once	TRBJ2-2	TRBV6-4	CASSEGQTTGELFF	TGTGCCAGCAGTGAAGGGCAGACCACCGGGGAGCTGTTTTTT
-	-	TRBJ2-3	TRBV29-1	CSVEAESTDTQYF	TGCAGCGTTGAAGCTGAATCCACAGATACGCAGTATTTT
-	once	TRBJ2-7	TRBV2	CASSDVGRPKQYF	TGTGCCAGCAGTGACGTTGGACGACCAAAGCAGTACTTC
TRBD1	-	TRBJ1-6	TRBV7-9	CASSQGGTGRLSPLHF	TGTGCCAGCAGCCAGGGAGGGACAGGGCGACTCTCACCCCTCCACTTT
-	-	TRBJ1-6	TRBV12-3/TRBV12-4	CASSLRGLSPLHF	TGTGCCAGCAGTTTGCGGGGGCTTTCACCCCTCCACTTT
TRBD1	-	TRBJ2-7	TRBV6-5	CASSTRTGQDEQYF	TGTGCCAGCAGTACCCGGACAGGGCAGGACGAGCAGTACTTC
-	few	TRBJ2-7	TRBV6-1	CASSSLGPYEQYF	TGTGCCAGCAGTTCGCTAGGCCCCTACGAGCAGTACTTC
-	-	TRBJ1-6	TRBV28	CASVLKQGAGSPLHF	TGTGCCAGCGTACTAAAACAGGGTGCGGGCTCACCCCTCCACTTT
-	-	TRBJ1-4	TRBV12-3/TRBV12-4	CASTPRRREKLFF	TGTGCCAGCACCCCTAGGAGGCGTGAAAAACTGTTTTTT
-	-	TRBJ2-3	TRBV4-1	CASSQDPADTQYF	TGCGCCAGCAGCCAAGATCCCGCAGATACGCAGTATTTT
-	-	TRBJ1-1	TRBV20-1	CSASSAKDTEAFF	TGCAGTGCTAGTTCGGCAAAGGACACTGAAGCTTTCTTT
-	-	TRBJ1-5	TRBV3-1/TRBV3-2	CASSQGGSNQPQHF	TGTGCCAGCAGCCAAGGCGGAAGCAATCAGCCCCAGCATTTT
-	-	TRBJ1-2	TRBV5-1	CASSLDGGTYGYTF	TGCGCCAGCAGCTTGGACGGCGGGACATATGGCTACACCTTC
-	-	TRBJ2-6	TRBV27	CASSLFAVLGANVLTF	TGTGCCAGCAGTTTATTCGCAGTCTTGGGGGCCAACGTCCTGACTTTC
-	-	TRBJ2-7	TRBV4-3	CASSHHAGDLGEQYF	TGCGCCAGCAGCCACCACGCAGGGGACCTGGGCGAGCAGTACTTC
-	-	TRBJ1-5	TRBV24-1	CATSWGDQPQHF	TGTGCCACCAGTTGGGGGGATCAGCCCCAGCATTTT
TRBD2	-	TRBJ2-4	TRBV28	CASEGLAGRGGIQYF	TGTGCCAGCGAGGGGCTAGCGGGAAGGGGAGGTATTCAGTACTTC
-	-	TRBJ1-3	TRBV6-2/TRBV6-3	CASSYSRRMSGGSSGNTIYF	TGTGCCAGCAGTTACTCTCGACGGATGTCAGGAGGGAGCTCTGGAAACACCATATATTTT
-	once	TRBJ2-7	TRBV7-6	CASSLGGSVTGDEQYF	TGTGCCAGCAGCTTAGGAGGGTCAGTGACGGGGGACGAGCAGTACTTC
TRBD2	-	TRBJ2-1	TRBV6-6	CATSGTSVIYEQFF	TGTGCCACCTCCGGGACTAGCGTCATCTATGAGCAGTTCTTC
-	-	TRBJ1-1	TRBV6-6	CASSYSRTEAFF	TGTGCCAGCAGTTACTCGAGGACTGAAGCTTTCTTT
TRBD1	-	TRBJ2-3	TRBV6-2/TRBV6-3	CASSRGQSTQYF	TGTGCCAGCAGTAGGGGACAGTCAACGCAGTATTTT
TRBD1	-	TRBJ2-7	TRBV5-6	CASSSTGTGSYEQYF	TGTGCCAGCAGCTCCACCGGGACAGGGAGCTACGAGCAGTACTTC
-	-	TRBJ1-1	TRBV18	CASSPGPNTEAFF	TGTGCCAGCTCACCCGGACCGAACACTGAAGCTTTCTTT
-	-	TRBJ1-5	TRBV15	CATSRVHQPQHF	TGTGCCACCAGCAGAGTCCATCAGCCCCAGCATTTT
-	-	TRBJ2-7	TRBV7-9	CASSLQGSEQYF	TGTGCCAGCAGCTTGCAGGGTAGCGAGCAGTACTTC
-	-	TRBJ1-2	TRBV7-2	CASPLADGGKNYGYTF	TGTGCCAGTCCCCTTGCCGATGGAGGAAAAAACTATGGCTACACCTTC